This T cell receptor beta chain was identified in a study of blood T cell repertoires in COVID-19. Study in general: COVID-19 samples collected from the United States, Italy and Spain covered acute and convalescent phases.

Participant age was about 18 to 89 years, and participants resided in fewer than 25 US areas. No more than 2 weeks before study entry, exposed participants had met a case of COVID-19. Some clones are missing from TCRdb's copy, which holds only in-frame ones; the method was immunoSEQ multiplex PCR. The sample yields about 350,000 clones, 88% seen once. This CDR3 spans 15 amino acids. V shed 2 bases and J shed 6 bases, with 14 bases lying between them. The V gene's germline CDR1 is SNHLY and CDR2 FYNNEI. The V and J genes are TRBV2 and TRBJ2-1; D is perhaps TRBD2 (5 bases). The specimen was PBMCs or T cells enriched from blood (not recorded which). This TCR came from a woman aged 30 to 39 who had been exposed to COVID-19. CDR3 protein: CASSETRTSANEQFF. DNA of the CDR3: TGTGCCAGCAGTGAAACTAGAACGAGTGCCAATGAGCAGTTCTTC. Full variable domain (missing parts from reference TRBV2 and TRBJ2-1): EPEVTQTPSHQVTQMGQEVILRCVPISNHLYFYWYRQILGQKVEFLVSFYNNEISEKSEIFDDQFSVERPDGSNFTLKIRSTKLEDSAMYFCASSETRTSANEQFFGPGTRLTVL.